The 23 T cell receptor beta chains given below trace back to one sample, sequenced in a study of Ad26.COV2.S vaccination and SARS-CoV-2 variants. Sequencing was performed with immunoSEQ multiplex PCR; in TCRdb, only in-frame clones are kept and a portion is missing. The data contain some 480,000 clones, approximately 90% of them singletons. Treatment: some 20 received Ad26.COV2.S at low or high dose, single or two shots; roughly five received placebo; per-sample allocation not given. Vaccine and placebo recipients were sampled on day 63 after the first injection. The source material was peripheral blood, sampled in a trial of Ad26.COV2.S vaccine versus placebo. The receptors come from a person between 18 and 65 years old who received the Ad26.COV2.S COVID-19 vaccine or a placebo.

At least ten counts were recorded for this clone. The rearrangement joins TRBV27 to TRBJ1-5; 7 bases fit TRBD1. Germline V CDR1 and CDR2: MNHEY, SMNVEV (reference sequence). The CDR3 loop spans 16 amino acids. Losses at the gene ends were 6 bases for V and 2 bases for J; bases not matched to a gene: 10. The CDR3 loop is CASSQEPGGGNQPQHF. The DNA for the CDR3 is TGTGCCAGCAGCCAGGAACCAGGGGGAGGCAATCAGCCCCAGCATTTT.

This clone appeared a single time. This chain links TRBV7-2 with TRBJ2-4, with D perhaps matching TRBD2 (6 bases). This CDR3 has 15 residues. Deletions cut 5 bases from V and 6 bases from J, with 17 bases between. Germline V gene lookup returns CDR1 SGHTA and CDR2 FQGNSA. DNA of the CDR3: TGTGCCAGCAGCCCCCAGGTGGGGGGTGTAAACATTCAGTACTTC. Protein sequence: CASSPQVGGVNIQYF. Full variable domain (missing parts from reference TRBV7-2 and TRBJ2-4): GAGVSQSPSNKVTEKGKDVELRCDPISGHTALYWYRQSLGQGLEFLIYFQGNSAPDKSGLPSDRFSAERTGGSVSTLTIQRTQQEDSAVYLCASSPQVGGVNIQYFGAGTRLSVL.

This clone was seen more than once but under ten times. V gene TRBV6-2 or TRBV6-3 combines with J gene TRBJ1-1, with D maybe TRBD1 (5 bases). The CDR3 runs 13 residues. Germline CDR1 reads MNHEY; CDR2 reads SVGEGT. The V gene lost 2 bases and the J gene lost 1 base, with 5 bases spanning the gap. CDR3 coding DNA: TGTGCCAGCAGTTACACAGGGAACACTGAAGCTTTCTTT. Its protein product is CASSYTGNTEAFF.

This rearrangement joins TRBV29-1 to TRBJ1-3; D uncertain. V gave up 7 bases and J gave up 4 bases, with 8 bases separating them. CDR3 size: 11 residues. CDR1 and CDR2 (germline): SQVTM, ANQGSEA. CDR3 nucleotides: TGCAGCGCCCGAGAGGGAAACACCATATATTTT. Translation gives CSAREGNTIYF.

This chain uses TRBV19 with TRBJ2-1; 10 bases are a match to TRBD1. Looked up from germline, CDR1 is LNHDA and CDR2 is SQIVND (reference sequence). V lost 10 bases, J lost 10 bases, and 19 bases stayed unmatched. CDR3 length: 16 amino acids. The chain's CDR3 is CATSKADRGPGEEQFF. Here the CDR3 DNA reads TGTGCCACCTCCAAGGCTGACAGGGGGCCAGGAGAGGAGCAGTTCTTC.

The chain is built from TRBV7-9 and TRBJ2-5; unclear D gene. Per germline, CDR1 SEHNR and CDR2 FQNEAQ (reference sequence). V was shortened by 10 bases and J by 4 bases, with 16 bases between the two germline ends. The CDR3 consists of 13 residues. This chain's CDR3 is CANRKGPGETQYF. The DNA of the CDR3 is TGTGCCAATCGGAAGGGCCCCGGAGAGACCCAGTACTTC.

This rearrangement joins TRBV11-2 to TRBJ1-5, with D possibly matching TRBD1 (5 bases). CDR3 length equals 15 residues. Trimming left V 5 bases short and J 0 bases short, with 11 bases between. Looked up from germline, CDR1 is SGHAT and CDR2 is FQNNGV. The CDR3 bases are TGTGCCAGCAGCCCAGGGCACTATAGCAATCAGCCCCAGCATTTT. It yields the protein CASSPGHYSNQPQHF.

This chain links TRBV28 with TRBJ2-7, with D perhaps TRBD1 or TRBD2 (6 bases each). CDR3 length: 14 amino acids. Germline CDR1 is MDHEN and CDR2 is SYDVKM. V was cut by 6 bases and J by 6 bases, with 18 bases left in between. CDR3 region: CASSLTGPGGEQYF. The CDR3 bases are TGTGCCAGCAGCCTGACAGGTCCCGGGGGCGAGCAGTACTTC. Filled out from reference TRBV28 and TRBJ2-7, the complete variable domain reads DVKVTQSSRYLVKRTGEKVFLECVQDMDHENMFWYRQDPGLGLRLIYFSYDVKMKEKGDIPEGYSVSREKKERFSLILESASTNQTSMYLCASSLTGPGGEQYFGPGTRLTVT.

The chain couples TRBV7-2 to TRBJ1-3; D is uncertain. Trimming took 1 base from V and 0 from J, leaving 7 bases between them. CDR3 length: 15 residues. The germline gives CDR1 SGHTA, CDR2 FQGNSA. This CDR3 reads CASSLDGLSGNTIYF. In DNA, the CDR3 is TGTGCCAGCAGCTTAGACGGGCTCTCTGGAAACACCATATATTTT.

This sequence joins TRBV20-1 and TRBJ2-7; D is uncertain. Trimming shortened V by 3 bases and J by 2 bases, and 5 bases separated the two germline ends. Germline lookup yields CDR1 DFQATT and CDR2 SNEGSKA (reference sequence). The CDR3 is made up of 11 amino acids. The CDR3 sequence: CSASSAYEQYF. The CDR3 DNA sequence: TGCAGTGCTAGTAGTGCCTACGAGCAGTACTTC.

V and J are TRBV12-3 or TRBV12-4 and TRBJ2-7, with D perhaps matching TRBD1 (6 bases). The CDR3 covers 12 residues. V lost 4 bases and J 5 bases, leaving 9 bases between the germline ends. CDR3 bases: TGTGCCAGCAGTTGGTCAGGGGACGAGCAGTACTTC. It encodes CASSWSGDEQYF.

The chain carries TRBV5-5 and TRBJ2-1; 12 bases map to TRBD2. After removal of 2 bases from V and 8 bases from J, the junction contained 5 bases not matched to a gene. The CDR3 runs 15 residues. Per the germline V gene, CDR1 is SGHKS and CDR2 is YYEKEE (reference sequence). The CDR3 DNA sequence: TGTGCCAGCAGCTTTCTAGCGGGAGGGCCCGATGAGCAGTTCTTC. Protein sequence: CASSFLAGGPDEQFF.

This clone showed up just once. The V and J genes are TRBV30 and TRBJ2-5; D is perhaps TRBD2 (6 bases). This CDR3 contains 13 residues. The germline V gene has CDR1 GTSNPN and CDR2 SVGIG (reference sequence). The V gene lost 5 bases and the J gene lost 2 bases, with 12 bases spanning the gap. CDR3 in amino acids: CAWGSGGQETQYF. Written as DNA, the CDR3 is TGTGCCTGGGGAAGCGGAGGGCAAGAGACCCAGTACTTC.

The chain is built from TRBV30 and TRBJ2-7; 9 bases align to TRBD1. CDR3 length equals 13 residues. The V gene end was trimmed by 5 bases and the J gene end by 2 bases; junction bases not matched to a gene: 4. Germline CDR1 reads GTSNPN; CDR2 reads SVGIG (reference sequence). For the CDR3, the DNA is TGTGCCTGGGACAGGGGGGTGGCCTACGAGCAGTACTTC. This translates into CAWDRGVAYEQYF.

The chain is built from TRBV6-2 or TRBV6-3 and TRBJ2-3; unclear D gene. Per the germline V gene, CDR1 is MNHEY and CDR2 is SVGEGT. Trimming cost V 5 bases and J 4 bases, with 13 bases left between them. CDR3 length equals 14 residues. CDR3 in amino acids: CASSHSPRSDTQYF. The DNA for the CDR3 is TGTGCCAGCAGTCATTCCCCGCGATCAGATACGCAGTATTTT.

The V gene is TRBV7-6, the J gene TRBJ2-1; 12 nucleotides align to TRBD2. The length of the CDR3 is 15 residues. Germline CDR1 and CDR2: SGHVS and FNYEAQ. With 4 bases clipped from V and 7 bases from J, the junction kept 5 bases outside the gene matches. Here the CDR3 reads CASSYLAGGKNEQFF. In DNA, the CDR3 is TGTGCCAGCAGCTACCTAGCGGGAGGGAAGAATGAGCAGTTCTTC.

The chain combines TRBV5-1 with TRBJ1-1; perhaps TRBD1 as D (6 bases). This CDR3 region has 14 residues. V dropped 3 bases and J dropped 0 bases, with 9 bases sitting between them. Germline CDR1 SGHRS, CDR2 YFSETQ. The CDR3 bases are TGCGCCAGCAGCTCCGGACAGTTGAACACTGAAGCTTTCTTT. Amino acid sequence: CASSSGQLNTEAFF.

The chain carries TRBV19 and TRBJ1-5, with D possibly matching TRBD1 (5 bases). CDR1 is LNHDA and CDR2 is SQIVND in the germline V gene (reference sequence). V was clipped by 7 bases and J by 1 base, with 14 bases between them. CDR3 length equals 15 residues. CDR3 loop: CASNTAGLSNQPQHF. The CDR3 DNA reads as TGTGCCAGTAACACGGCAGGGTTGAGCAATCAGCCCCAGCATTTT.

This clone has just one count. The V and J genes are TRBV4-2 and TRBJ1-1; D unclear. V was shortened by 6 bases and J by 5 bases, with 10 bases between the two germline ends. The CDR3 length is 12 residues. Germline values: CDR1 LGHNA, CDR2 YNFKEQ. CDR3 residues: CASSREETEAFF. CDR3 DNA: TGTGCCAGCAGTAGGGAGGAGACTGAAGCTTTCTTT.

The chain couples TRBV27 to TRBJ2-7, with a tentative D call TRBD2 (5 bases). Germline CDR1 and CDR2: MNHEY and SMNVEV (reference sequence). Trimming shortened V by 3 bases and J by 7 bases, and 22 bases separated the two germline ends. This CDR3 comprises 16 residues. For the CDR3, the DNA is TGTGCCAGCAGTTTCGGCGTAGGTCGGGGAAGTAGGGAGCAGTACTTC. Residues: CASSFGVGRGSREQYF.

V usage is TRBV7-2 and J usage is TRBJ1-4; the D is unclear. Germline lookup yields CDR1 SGHTA and CDR2 FQGNSA. Trimming pared 1 base from V and 0 bases from J, leaving 6 bases between. The CDR3 runs to 15 residues. The DNA of the CDR3 is TGTGCCAGCAGCTTAGTGACTACAACTAATGAAAAACTGTTTTTT. Its translation: CASSLVTTTNEKLFF.

CDR3 loop: CASSQVTSRTDTQYF. The CDR3 DNA sequence: TGTGCCAGCAGCCAAGTTACTAGCCGCACAGATACGCAGTATTTT. The chain links TRBV14 to TRBJ2-3; TRBD2 is a possible D gene (6 bases). This CDR3 spans 15 amino acids. V gave up 1 base and J gave up 1 base, with 9 bases separating them. The V gene's germline CDR1 is SGHDN and CDR2 FVKESK.

The genes are TRBV5-1 and TRBJ1-1; D possibly corresponds to TRBD1 (6 bases). The V gene lost 6 bases and the J gene lost 1 base, with 10 bases spanning the gap. Germline V gene data show CDR1 as SGHRS and CDR2 as YFSETQ. There are 13 residues in the CDR3. In nucleotides, the CDR3 is TGCGCCAGCACCCAGGGGAGGAACACTGAAGCTTTCTTT. Amino acid sequence: CASTQGRNTEAFF.